The rows below give T cell receptor beta chains drawn from one sample of a study of blood T cell repertoires in COVID-19. The protocol was immunoSEQ multiplex PCR, while the TCRdb copy is restricted to in-frame clones and leaves out a portion. The profile shows some 200,000 clones, 85% to 90% of them singletons. Sequencing was done on a sample of peripheral blood. Receptors originate from a woman in her 70s with COVID-19, enrolled during active disease. The CDR3 runs from the conserved cysteine through the conserved F or W. D genes are given only for firm matches. Rows give clone size only sometimes, using once, few, many, or a class for an expanded clone.

D | J | V | size | DNA | CDR3
TRBD1 | TRBJ2-3 | TRBV20-1 | - | TGCAGTGCTAGTGGAGACAGGGGGGCCCTGGATACGCAGTATTTT | CSASGDRGALDTQYF
TRBD2 | TRBJ2-3 | TRBV7-2 | - | TGTGCCAGCAGCCCTAGCGGACTGGCGACAGATACGCAGTATTTT | CASSPSGLATDTQYF
- | TRBJ1-2 | TRBV19 | - | TGTGCCAGTAGATACCCAGGAGGCAGCTTCCCGGCGTATGGCTACACCTTC | CASRYPGGSFPAYGYTF
TRBD2 | TRBJ2-7 | TRBV3-1/TRBV3-2 | - | TGTGCCAGCAGCTCGATTGGCGGGGGGACGGGACTAGCGGGAAGGGCCTACGAGCAGTACTTC | CASSSIGGGTGLAGRAYEQYF
TRBD1 | TRBJ1-1 | TRBV6-5 | - | TGTGCCAGCAGTCGAACCTACAGGGGGCATACTGAAGCTTTCTTT | CASSRTYRGHTEAFF
- | TRBJ1-3 | TRBV18 | - | TGTGCCAGCTCGGCGGCCAGCCCAAACTCTGGAAACACCATATATTTT | CASSAASPNSGNTIYF
- | TRBJ2-2 | TRBV7-2 | - | TGTGCCAGCAGCCTATTAAACACCGGGGAGCTGTTTTTT | CASSLLNTGELFF
- | TRBJ1-3 | TRBV21-1 | - | TGTGCCAGCAGTTATAGACAGGTCGAGGGGATCTCTGGAAACACCATATATTTT | CASSYRQVEGISGNTIYF
- | TRBJ1-2 | TRBV3-1/TRBV3-2 | few | TGTGCCAGCAGCCAAGATCATATAGCCGACGGCTACACCTTC | CASSQDHIADGYTF
TRBD1 | TRBJ2-7 | TRBV12-3/TRBV12-4 | - | TGTGCCAGTTCGGGGACAGGGGCCTACGAGCAGTACTTC | CASSGTGAYEQYF
TRBD1 | TRBJ1-1 | TRBV9 | - | TGTGCCAGCAGCGTAGCGACAGGGTGGGACACTGAAGCTTTCTTT | CASSVATGWDTEAFF
- | TRBJ1-3 | TRBV3-1/TRBV3-2 | - | TGTGCCAGCAGCCAAGGTCGGAACACCATATATTTT | CASSQGRNTIYF
- | TRBJ2-2 | TRBV28 | once | TGTGCCAGCAGGACTCTCCAAGACAGGACTTTGACCGGGGAGCTGTTTTTT | CASRTLQDRTLTGELFF
TRBD2 | TRBJ2-7 | TRBV7-9 | - | TGTGCCAGCAGCTTAGCCATGGCTAGCGGACTCTACGAGCAGTACTTC | CASSLAMASGLYEQYF
TRBD1 | TRBJ1-5 | TRBV7-2 | - | TGTGCCAGCAGCTTAAGGACAGGGGCCTATCAGCCCCAGCATTTT | CASSLRTGAYQPQHF
- | TRBJ1-2 | TRBV30 | once | TGTGCCTGGAGCCCTCGGGGGGCTGATGGCTACACCTTC | CAWSPRGADGYTF
TRBD2 | TRBJ2-3 | TRBV19 | - | TGTGCCAGTAGTATTATGCGGGAGCGTGTAGATACGCAGTATTTT | CASSIMRERVDTQYF
- | TRBJ2-3 | TRBV30 | - | TGTGCCTGGAGTGTTATAGATACGCAGTATTTT | CAWSVIDTQYF
- | TRBJ1-6 | TRBV5-1 | few | TGCGCCAGCAGCTTGGCTGTTAATAATTCACCCCTCCACTTT | CASSLAVNNSPLHF
- | TRBJ2-1 | TRBV30 | - | TGTGCCCGGTCAGGGGGAGCGGGCCACTACAATGAGCAGTTCTTC | CARSGGAGHYNEQFF
- | TRBJ2-3 | TRBV5-1 | - | TGCGCCAGCAGCTTGGTGGCGGGTAAAGATACGCAGTATTTT | CASSLVAGKDTQYF
- | TRBJ1-1 | TRBV27 | - | TGTGCCAGCGGTGTAAGGGGGAGATGGACTGAAGCTTTCTTT | CASGVRGRWTEAFF
- | TRBJ2-7 | TRBV19 | few | TGTGCCAGTAGTCCTCTGGACAGAAACTACGAGCAGTACTTC | CASSPLDRNYEQYF
TRBD1 | TRBJ1-5 | TRBV5-5 | - | TGTGCCAGCCGGACAGGGGTCCTAAGCAATCAGCCCCAGCATTTT | CASRTGVLSNQPQHF
- | TRBJ1-1 | TRBV5-1 | - | TGCGCCAGCAGCTTGGAAGCCGGTAGCACTGAAGCTTTCTTT | CASSLEAGSTEAFF
- | TRBJ2-7 | TRBV29-1 | few | TGCAGCGCCATTAGCGGTCAAGCCTACGAGCAGTACTTC | CSAISGQAYEQYF
TRBD1 | TRBJ1-1 | TRBV7-2 | - | TGTGCCAGCAGCCCGGACAGGGGGCTCACTGAAGCTTTCTTT | CASSPDRGLTEAFF
- | TRBJ1-3 | TRBV6-6 | - | TGTGCCAGCATCGAGGCCGGAAGCTCTGGAAACACCATATATTTT | CASIEAGSSGNTIYF
- | TRBJ2-1 | TRBV19 | - | TGTGCCAGTATGTTGCGGGACCTAGCCGATGAGCAGTTCTTC | CASMLRDLADEQFF
TRBD2 | TRBJ2-7 | TRBV5-1 | - | TGCGCCAGCAGCTTGGTACCCGGGAAGCGGGAGTCCCACTACGAGCAGTACTTC | CASSLVPGKRESHYEQYF
- | TRBJ2-3 | TRBV4-1 | - | TGCGCCAGCAGCCGGGCCCCCTATGGGCGGGACACAGATACGCAGTATTTT | CASSRAPYGRDTDTQYF
TRBD1 | TRBJ1-1 | TRBV18 | - | TGTGCCAGCTCACCCCTGGGACAGGGAACGAACACTGAAGCTTTCTTT | CASSPLGQGTNTEAFF
TRBD2 | TRBJ2-3 | TRBV30 | once | TGTGCCTGGAGTCCCCCTGCGGGAGGGGTGACAGATACGCAGTATTTT | CAWSPPAGGVTDTQYF
- | TRBJ1-1 | TRBV5-6 | - | TGTGCCAGCAGCCTCCAGGACAGAAACACTGAAGCTTTCTTT | CASSLQDRNTEAFF
- | TRBJ2-7 | TRBV7-2 | - | TGTGCCAGCAGCGCCTACCTTAGCTCCTACGAGCAGTACTTC | CASSAYLSSYEQYF
TRBD1 | TRBJ2-7 | TRBV11-3 | - | TGTGCCAGCAGCTTAGATTCAGGGGGCTCCTACGAGCAGTACTTC | CASSLDSGGSYEQYF
TRBD1 | TRBJ2-1 | TRBV6-5 | once | TGTGCCAGCAGTTTTGACAGGGGCGCCGAGTTCTTC | CASSFDRGAEFF
- | TRBJ1-6 | TRBV2 | once | TGTGCCAGCACCCAGGGGAATTCACCCCTCCACTTT | CASTQGNSPLHF
TRBD2 | TRBJ2-1 | TRBV5-1 | - | TGCGCCAGCAGCCCCGGGACTAGTTCAGGTGAGCAGTTCTTC | CASSPGTSSGEQFF
- | TRBJ1-6 | TRBV5-1 | - | TGCGCCAGCAGCTTTACGGGCTATAATTCACCCCTCCACTTT | CASSFTGYNSPLHF
- | TRBJ2-3 | TRBV2 | - | TGTGCCAGCACCAAAGGCAGGGGCGTGACAGATACGCAGTATTTT | CASTKGRGVTDTQYF
TRBD2 | TRBJ2-5 | TRBV6-5 | - | TGTGCCAGCAGTCCCAGACTAGCGGGACAAGAGACCCAGTACTTC | CASSPRLAGQETQYF
- | TRBJ2-3 | TRBV20-1 | - | TGCAGTGCTAGTGGTCTTACCACCGATCGGGCGGGGGATACGCAGTATTTT | CSASGLTTDRAGDTQYF
TRBD1 | TRBJ2-7 | TRBV11-3 | - | TGTGCCAGCAGCCCATTTTCCGGGACAGGGACCCCCCACGAGCAGTACTTC | CASSPFSGTGTPHEQYF
- | TRBJ2-7 | TRBV6-7 | - | TGTGCCAGCAGTTACACAGGACAGTTTAAGGAGCAGTACTTC | CASSYTGQFKEQYF
- | TRBJ2-7 | TRBV29-1 | - | TGCAGCGTTAGGAGCTCCTACGAGCAGTACTTC | CSVRSSYEQYF
TRBD1 | TRBJ2-7 | TRBV10-3 | - | TGTGCCATCAGACGTGAATCGACAGGGGCGGCCTACGAGCAGTACTTC | CAIRRESTGAAYEQYF
TRBD2 | TRBJ2-5 | TRBV6-2/TRBV6-3 | - | TGTGCCAGCAGTTACTTGGGACTAGACCAAGAGACCCAGTACTTC | CASSYLGLDQETQYF
- | TRBJ2-2 | TRBV27 | - | TGTGCCAGCAGCCGGGGCACCGGGGAGCTGTTTTTT | CASSRGTGELFF
TRBD1 | TRBJ2-7 | TRBV7-2 | - | TGTGCCAGCAGCTTAGGGCAGGGGGCCACCTACGAGCAGTACTTC | CASSLGQGATYEQYF